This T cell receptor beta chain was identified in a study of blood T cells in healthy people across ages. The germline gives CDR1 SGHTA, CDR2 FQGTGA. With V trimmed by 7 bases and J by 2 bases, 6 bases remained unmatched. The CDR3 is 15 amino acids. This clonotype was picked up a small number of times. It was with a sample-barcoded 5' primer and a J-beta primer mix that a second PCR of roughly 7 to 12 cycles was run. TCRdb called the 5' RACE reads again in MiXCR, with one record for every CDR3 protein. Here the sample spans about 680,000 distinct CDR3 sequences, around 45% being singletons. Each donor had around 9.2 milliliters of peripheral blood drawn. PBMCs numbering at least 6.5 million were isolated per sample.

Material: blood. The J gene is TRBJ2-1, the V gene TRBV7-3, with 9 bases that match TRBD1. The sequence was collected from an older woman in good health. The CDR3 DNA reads TGTGCCAGCACCCTTGACAGGGGGACCTACAATGAGCAGTTCTTC. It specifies CASTLDRGTYNEQFF.